This T cell receptor (beta chain) originates from a study of CD8 T cells in ankylosing spondylitis. Notes on the study in general: For ankylosing spondylitis blood, a TCR beta motif of about eight highly homologous variants appeared characteristic. Reported data indicate significant enrichment of disease-linked clones within matched ankylosing spondylitis synovial fluid.

TCRdb recomputed calls from the 5' RACE reads with MiXCR, one row per CDR3 protein. Of 250,000 to 300,000 distinct CDR3 sequences in the sample, 18% are singletons; the top ten hold more than 25%. Points on this clonotype: What it binds is unknown.

Germline CDR1 and CDR2: DFQATT and SNEGSKA (reference sequence). The CDR3 contains 14 residues. V shed 0 bases and J shed 1 base, with 6 bases lying between them. The chain combines TRBV20-1 with TRBJ2-2; no reliable D call. Sequenced input: blood, either unsorted or a sorted T cell fraction (not recorded which). The sequence was obtained from a male donor with ankylosing spondylitis or in good health (not recorded which). For the CDR3, the DNA is TGCAGTGCTAGAGATAAGGGGAACACCGGGGAGCTGTTTTTT. Translated, it gives CSARDKGNTGELFF.